Listed below are T cell receptor beta chains from one sample, sequenced in a study of OX40 agonist ivuxolimab in advanced cancers. TCRdb's table, derived via immunoSEQ multiplex PCR, lists solely in-frame clones and lacks some. This sample yields approximately 84,000 clones, of which 90% to 95% are seen a single time; approximately 0.39% belongs to the top ten. The sequencing used CD4+ or CD8+ T cells sorted from blood, collected in a trial of the OX40 agonist ivuxolimab. These receptors originate from an adult with an advanced solid tumor such as melanoma, head and neck, liver or kidney cancer. Each CDR3 is given with its conserved first and last residue. The D gene is left open where the match is weak. Expanded clones are given a class, and other clones once, few, many or no size at all.

>TRBJ2-7|NA|TRBV15|once
CATSREGMRGRRYEQYF
TGTGCCACCAGCAGGGAAGGAATGCGGGGAAGGCGGTACGAGCAGTACTTC
>TRBJ2-1|NA|TRBV5-1|NA
CASSLGGIPYNEQFF
TGCGCCAGCAGCTTGGGCGGGATCCCCTACAATGAGCAGTTCTTC
>TRBJ1-2|TRBD1|TRBV11-3|NA
CASRHTGVANGYTF
TGTGCCAGCAGACACACAGGGGTGGCGAATGGCTACACCTTC
>TRBJ1-3|NA|TRBV9|once
CASSVGQSGNTIYF
TGTGCCAGCAGCGTAGGACAGTCAGGAAACACCATATATTTT
>TRBJ2-1|NA|TRBV7-2|few
CASSADMWGNEQFF
TGTGCCAGCAGCGCGGACATGTGGGGGAATGAGCAGTTCTTC
>TRBJ2-7|TRBD1|TRBV2|NA
CASTGTGVYEQYF
TGTGCCAGCACCGGGACAGGTGTCTACGAGCAGTACTTC
>TRBJ1-1|NA|TRBV28|NA
CASSPRGRPRTEAFF
TGTGCCAGCAGCCCACGGGGGCGGCCCCGAACTGAAGCTTTCTTT
>TRBJ2-7|NA|TRBV11-3|NA
CASSPTGSREYEQYF
TGTGCCAGCAGCCCTACTGGGTCTAGAGAGTACGAGCAGTACTTC
>TRBJ1-1|TRBD1|TRBV2|NA
CASSEEAGGTEAFF
TGTGCCAGCAGTGAAGAGGCAGGGGGAACTGAAGCTTTCTTT
>TRBJ2-5|TRBD2|TRBV5-1|NA
CASSPGLAGEETQYF
TGCGCCAGCAGCCCCGGACTAGCGGGGGAAGAGACCCAGTACTTC
>TRBJ2-7|TRBD1|TRBV18|NA
CASSPPGQAEQYF
TGTGCCAGCTCACCACCCGGACAGGCCGAGCAGTACTTC
>TRBJ2-1|NA|TRBV11-2|NA
CASSSGAGSYNEQFF
TGTGCCAGCAGCTCTGGGGCCGGCTCCTACAATGAGCAGTTCTTC
>TRBJ2-2|NA|TRBV9|once
CASTPGPTTDGELFF
TGTGCCAGCACACCGGGACCCACCACCGACGGGGAGCTGTTTTTT
>TRBJ2-6|NA|TRBV30|NA
CAWSVRGSGANVLTF
TGTGCCTGGAGTGTACGGGGCTCTGGGGCCAACGTCCTGACTTTC
>TRBJ2-5|TRBD2|TRBV7-8|NA
CASSLVARIAGLQETQYF
TGTGCCAGCAGCTTAGTAGCTCGCATAGCGGGACTACAAGAGACCCAGTACTTC
>TRBJ2-3|TRBD1|TRBV10-1|NA
CASSEPGQGVTQYF
TGCGCCAGCAGTGAGCCGGGACAGGGGGTTACGCAGTATTTT
>TRBJ1-2|NA|TRBV2|NA
CASSVGSNYGYTF
TGTGCCAGCAGTGTGGGCAGCAACTATGGCTACACCTTC
>TRBJ2-3|TRBD2|TRBV7-6|NA
CASSSGLAFRSSDTQYF
TGTGCCAGCAGCTCGGGACTAGCGTTTAGGAGCTCGGATACGCAGTATTTT
>TRBJ2-3|NA|TRBV4-3|NA
CASSQPLFSGGLWGTDTQYF
TGCGCCAGCAGCCAACCTCTTTTTTCGGGGGGCCTATGGGGCACAGATACGCAGTATTTT
>TRBJ1-4|NA|TRBV28|once
CASSPIGTVGEKLFF
TGTGCCAGCAGCCCGATCGGAACGGTCGGTGAAAAACTGTTTTTT
>TRBJ2-7|TRBD1|TRBV2|once
CASSLGDRGYEQYF
TGTGCCAGCAGCCTCGGGGACAGGGGTTACGAGCAGTACTTC
>TRBJ2-7|NA|TRBV12-5|NA
CASGLTPLLIYEQYF
TGTGCCAGTGGTTTGACACCCCTACTGATCTACGAGCAGTACTTC
>TRBJ2-5|TRBD1|TRBV27|NA
CASSSRQGRGETQYF
TGTGCCAGCAGTTCGAGACAGGGTCGGGGAGAGACCCAGTACTTC
>TRBJ2-5|NA|TRBV5-1|NA
CASNDVQETQYF
TGCGCCAGCAACGATGTACAAGAGACCCAGTACTTC
>TRBJ2-5|TRBD2|TRBV4-1|NA
CASSQGRNSGGFQETQYF
TGCGCCAGCAGCCAAGGGAGGAATAGCGGGGGGTTCCAAGAGACCCAGTACTTC
>TRBJ2-7|NA|TRBV11-2|NA
CASSLGQGISYEQYF
TGTGCCAGCAGCTTAGGTCAGGGGATCTCCTACGAGCAGTACTTC
>TRBJ2-5|TRBD2|TRBV7-2|NA
CASSSQGLAGPEETQYF
TGTGCCAGCAGCTCCCAGGGACTAGCGGGACCCGAAGAGACCCAGTACTTC
>TRBJ1-2|NA|TRBV6-6|NA
CASSYLLGYGYTF
TGTGCCAGCAGTTACTTACTGGGCTATGGCTACACCTTC
>TRBJ1-1|TRBD1|TRBV29-1|NA
CSVGFDRGNTEAFF
TGCAGCGTGGGTTTCGACAGGGGGAACACTGAAGCTTTCTTT
>TRBJ2-5|TRBD1|TRBV5-4|NA
CASSRDRGRETQYF
TGTGCCAGCAGCCGGGACAGGGGGCGAGAGACCCAGTACTTC
>TRBJ2-2|NA|TRBV5-1|NA
CASSLTGPNTGELFF
TGCGCCAGCAGCTTGACGGGACCGAACACCGGGGAGCTGTTTTTT
>TRBJ2-6|NA|TRBV11-3|NA
CASSLGLQLPLRGANVLTF
TGTGCCAGCAGCTTAGGATTGCAATTGCCCTTGCGAGGGGCCAACGTCCTGACTTTC
>TRBJ1-1|NA|TRBV11-3|NA
CASSLTPMNTEAFF
TGTGCCAGCAGCTTAACACCTATGAACACTGAAGCTTTCTTT
>TRBJ1-2|TRBD1|TRBV5-6|NA
CASSSPGQGLLTNYGYTF
TGTGCCAGCAGCTCGCCGGGACAGGGACTTCTAACTAACTATGGCTACACCTTC
>TRBJ2-7|NA|TRBV30|NA
CAWGRDTYEQYF
TGTGCCTGGGGCCGGGACACCTACGAGCAGTACTTC
>TRBJ2-2|TRBD1|TRBV19|once
CASSIIGQGVTGELFF
TGTGCCAGTAGTATCATCGGACAGGGGGTTACCGGGGAGCTGTTTTTT
>TRBJ2-3|TRBD2|TRBV5-1|NA
CASSLAGGTDTQYF
TGCGCCAGCAGCTTGGCGGGAGGAACAGATACGCAGTATTTT
>TRBJ2-7|NA|TRBV11-2|NA
CASSPPWAYEQYF
TGTGCCAGCAGCCCCCCATGGGCCTACGAGCAGTACTTC
>TRBJ2-2|NA|TRBV11-3|NA
CASSSSTAPNTGELFF
TGTGCCAGCAGCTCCTCCACCGCTCCGAACACCGGGGAGCTGTTTTTT
>TRBJ1-1|NA|TRBV11-2|NA
CASSQEGDYTEAFF
TGTGCCAGCAGCCAAGAGGGGGACTACACTGAAGCTTTCTTT
>TRBJ2-5|TRBD2|TRBV5-1|few
CASSLAGGDGETQYF
TGCGCCAGCAGCTTGGCCGGGGGGGATGGAGAGACCCAGTACTTC
>TRBJ1-5|NA|TRBV11-3|once
CASSLDSYQPQHF
TGTGCCAGCAGCCTGGACAGCTATCAGCCCCAGCATTTT
>TRBJ2-1|NA|TRBV4-2|NA
CASSQIKAESSYNEQFF
TGTGCCAGCAGCCAGATTAAAGCGGAGAGCTCCTACAATGAGCAGTTCTTC
>TRBJ1-5|TRBD1|TRBV12-5|NA
CASGSTGGLDSNQPQHF
TGTGCTAGTGGCTCGACAGGGGGCTTGGATAGCAATCAGCCCCAGCATTTT
>TRBJ1-3|NA|TRBV6-1|NA
CASSEQGSGNTIYF
TGTGCCAGCAGTGAGCAGGGCTCGGGAAACACCATATATTTT
>TRBJ1-2|NA|TRBV2|NA
CASTLRGGYGYTF
TGTGCCAGCACCCTCAGGGGTGGGTATGGCTACACCTTC
>TRBJ1-2|NA|TRBV5-6|NA
CASSLRTGIRYTF
TGTGCCAGCAGCTTGCGTACAGGGATACGCTACACCTTC
>TRBJ2-7|TRBD2|TRBV27|NA
CASRLGTSGGYEQYF
TGTGCCAGCAGGCTCGGGACTAGCGGAGGTTACGAGCAGTACTTC
>TRBJ2-5|NA|TRBV7-9|NA
CASSSGLGQETQYF
TGTGCCAGCAGCTCCGGACTGGGCCAAGAGACCCAGTACTTC
>TRBJ2-2|TRBD2|TRBV28|NA
CASRRTGTSGTGELFF
TGTGCCAGCAGACGTACCGGGACTAGCGGGACCGGGGAGCTGTTTTTT
>TRBJ1-1|TRBD1|TRBV6-5|NA
CASSSNPGQGRAFF
TGTGCCAGCAGTAGTAACCCCGGACAGGGAAGGGCTTTCTTT
>TRBJ1-6|NA|TRBV27|NA
CASSLSRRISNSPLHF
TGTGCCAGCAGTTTAAGTCGGCGAATCAGTAATTCACCCCTCCACTTT
>TRBJ2-1|TRBD2|TRBV7-8|once
CASSLAGGSWPEQFF
TGTGCCAGCAGCTTAGCTGGCGGGAGCTGGCCTGAGCAGTTCTTC
>TRBJ2-7|NA|TRBV28|NA
CASRESNSPYEQYF
TGTGCCAGCAGGGAGAGCAACTCACCCTACGAGCAGTACTTC